One sample yielded the 8 T cell receptor beta chains listed below, sequenced in a study of shared clonotypes between healthy human individuals. Sequencing was performed with immunoSEQ multiplex PCR; in TCRdb, only in-frame clones are kept and a portion is missing. The data hold approximately 2.4 million clones, with approximately 94% observed a single time. Sequenced input: naive CD4+ T cells sorted from blood. Subset defined: CD45RA+ positively selected. The origin of the receptors is a man between 18 and 29 years old in good health.

The rearrangement joins TRBV28 to TRBJ2-7; D gene uncertain. Germline CDR1 and CDR2: MDHEN and SYDVKM. The CDR3 spans 14 residues. Between the trimmed V and J ends, which lost 6 bases and 2 bases, there was a span of 14 bases. The CDR3 DNA reads TGTGCCAGCAGCTGGGGTGGGTCCGCCTACGAGCAGTACTTC. Its translation: CASSWGGSAYEQYF.

The chain couples TRBV6-6 to TRBJ2-7; D unresolved. Trimming took 5 bases from V and 7 from J, leaving 15 bases between them. In germline, CDR1 is MNHNY, CDR2 SVGAGI (reference sequence). This CDR3 region has 13 residues. As DNA, the CDR3 is TGTGCCAGCAGTCGGTCGGAGTACTTGGAGCAGTACTTC. It is translated as CASSRSEYLEQYF.

The chain has TRBV5-1 and TRBJ2-5; 10 positions agree with TRBD2. CDR1 and CDR2 from the germline V gene are SGHRS and YFSETQ. V gave up 4 bases and J gave up 1 base; unmatched junction bases: 7. This CDR3 contains 16 residues. The CDR3 DNA follows: TGCGCCAGCAGCCGTGGACTAGCGGACTTCCAAGAGACCCAGTACTTC. It is translated as CASSRGLADFQETQYF.

This clone occurred once. This sequence joins TRBV9 and TRBJ1-1, with 7 bases aligning to TRBD1. Germline V CDR1 and CDR2: SGDLS, YYNGEE. The V segment lost 7 bases and the J segment 2 bases; nucleotides outside the gene matches: 8. The CDR3 extends over 14 amino acids. The CDR3 reads CASDRTGANTEAFF. CDR3 sequence (DNA): TGTGCCAGCGACAGAACAGGGGCAAACACTGAAGCTTTCTTT.

Comments on this clone: At the DNA level, this CDR3 is encoded by other sequences in the same sample as well. The rearrangement uses TRBV9 and TRBJ2-3; tentatively, D is TRBD2 (6 bases). Germline lookup yields CDR1 SGDLS and CDR2 YYNGEE. This CDR3 comprises 14 residues. V shed 0 bases and J shed 6 bases, with 11 bases lying between them. CDR3 nucleotide sequence: TGTGCCAGCAGCGTAGTCGGGGGTGCGGATACGCAGTATTTT. As protein: CASSVVGGADTQYF.

The chain couples TRBV7-2 to TRBJ1-6, with D perhaps TRBD1 (5 bases). CDR1 is SGHTA and CDR2 is FQGNSA in the germline V gene. Trimming took off 1 base at V and 18 bases at J, with 19 bases between the two ends. CDR3 length equals 14 residues. CDR3 coding DNA: TGTGCCAGCAGCTTAGATAAGTCAGGGTTACGAAACCACTTT. Translation: CASSLDKSGLRNHF. Combining the CDR3 with reference TRBV7-2 and TRBJ1-6 gives the whole variable domain GAGVSQSPSNKVTEKGKDVELRCDPISGHTALYWYRQSLGQGLEFLIYFQGNSAPDKSGLPSDRFSAERTGGSVSTLTIQRTQQEDSAVYLCASSLDKSGLRNHFGNGTRLTVT.

The chain uses TRBV5-1 and TRBJ1-2; D is unresolved. V was cut by 2 bases and J by 3 bases, with 11 bases left in between. CDR3 length: 14 amino acids. CDR1 SGHRS and CDR2 YFSETQ come from the germline V gene. The CDR3 spells CASSFNRNDYGYTF. The CDR3 coding sequence is TGCGCCAGCAGCTTCAATAGAAACGACTATGGCTACACCTTC.

The J gene is TRBJ2-7, the V gene TRBV5-1; TRBD2 matches at 8 bases. V dropped 4 bases and J dropped 6; count of bases not matched to a gene: 15. Per germline, CDR1 SGHRS and CDR2 YFSETQ. The CDR3 contains 16 residues. CDR3 sequence: CASSPPGGSGSSEQYF. For the CDR3, the DNA is TGCGCCAGCAGCCCCCCGGGGGGGAGCGGGAGTAGCGAGCAGTACTTC.